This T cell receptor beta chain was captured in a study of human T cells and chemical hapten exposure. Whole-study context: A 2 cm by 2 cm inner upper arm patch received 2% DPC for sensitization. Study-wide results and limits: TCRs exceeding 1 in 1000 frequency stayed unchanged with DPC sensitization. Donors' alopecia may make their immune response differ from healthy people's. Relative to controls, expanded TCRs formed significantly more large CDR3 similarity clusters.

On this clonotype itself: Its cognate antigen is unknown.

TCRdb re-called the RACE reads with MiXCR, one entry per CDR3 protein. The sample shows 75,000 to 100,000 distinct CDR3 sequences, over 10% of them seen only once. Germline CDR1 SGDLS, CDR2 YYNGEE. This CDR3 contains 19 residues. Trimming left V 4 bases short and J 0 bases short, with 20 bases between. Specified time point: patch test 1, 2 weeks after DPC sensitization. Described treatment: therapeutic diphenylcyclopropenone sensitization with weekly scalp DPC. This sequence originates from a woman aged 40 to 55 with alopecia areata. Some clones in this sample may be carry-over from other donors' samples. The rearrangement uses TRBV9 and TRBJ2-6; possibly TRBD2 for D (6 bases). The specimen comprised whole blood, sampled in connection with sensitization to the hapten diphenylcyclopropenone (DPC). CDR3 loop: CASSPRGMGGLSGANVLTF. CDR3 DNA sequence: TGTGCCAGCAGCCCCAGAGGGATGGGAGGACTCTCTGGGGCCAACGTCCTGACTTTC. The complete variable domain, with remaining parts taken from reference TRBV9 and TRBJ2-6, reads DSGVTQTPKHLITATGQRVTLRCSPRSGDLSVYWYQQSLDQGLQFLIQYYNGEERAKGNILERFSAQQFPDLHSELNLSSLELGDSALYFCASSPRGMGGLSGANVLTFGAGSRLTVL.